Presented here are 5 T cell receptor beta chains from one specimen sequenced in a study of shared clonotypes between healthy human individuals. Sequenced by immunoSEQ multiplex PCR; TCRdb stores in-frame clones only, minus some. The data hold hundreds of thousands of clones, with approximately 74% observed a single time. The sequencing input was memory CD4+ T cells sorted from blood. Subset reported: CD45RA-negative fraction. The receptor set was obtained from a woman aged 25 to 39 in good health.

J is TRBJ1-1 and V is TRBV11-2, with D tentatively TRBD1 (5 bases). The V end was cut by 3 bases, the J end by 4 bases, with 9 bases between. Germline V gene lookup returns CDR1 SGHAT and CDR2 FQNNGV. The CDR3 is 13 amino acids. As DNA, the CDR3 is TGTGCCAGCAGCTTTGGGGCCGGCACTGAAGCTTTCTTT. Encoded protein: CASSFGAGTEAFF.

The chain employs TRBV7-2 and TRBJ2-2; 11 nucleotides match TRBD2. The V and J ends lost 5 bases and 2 bases, in that order; junction bases with no gene match: 10. The CDR3 is 18 amino acids. Germline lookup yields CDR1 SGHTA and CDR2 FQGNSA. CDR3 residues: CASSGRLAGPKNTGELFF. CDR3 DNA: TGTGCCAGCAGCGGGCGACTAGCGGGACCCAAAAACACCGGGGAGCTGTTTTTT.

Note on this clone: This may stem from a read error, because a much larger clone lies one nucleotide away. The same CDR3 arises from other DNA sequences in this sample as well. The V call is TRBV6-5, the J call TRBJ2-7, with D uncertain. V lost 6 bases, J lost 0 bases, and 12 bases lay in between. CDR1 MNHEY and CDR2 SVGAGI come from the germline V gene. The CDR3 totals 14 residues. CDR3 amino acids: CASSRDFSSYEQYF. In DNA, the CDR3 is TGTGCCAGCAGCCGAGACTTTTCCTCCTACGAGCAGTACTTC.

This clone was counted a few times. The chain couples TRBV5-1 to TRBJ2-7; tentative D call: TRBD2 (6 bases). Deletions cut 0 bases from V and 8 bases from J, with 15 bases between. Germline-derived CDR1 and CDR2 are SGHRS and YFSETQ. The CDR3 sequence is 14 residues long. The CDR3 coding sequence is TGCGCCAGCAGCTTGGCATCAACTAGCCCCCAGCAGTACTTC. Translation gives CASSLASTSPQQYF.

The chain combines TRBV2 with TRBJ2-2; D might be TRBD1 (6 bases). The CDR3 totals 15 residues. Germline values: CDR1 SNHLY, CDR2 FYNNEI. The V end lost 6 bases, the J end lost 6 bases, and 17 bases lay between the germline ends. The CDR3 sequence: CASSDPGQGPGELFF. Written as DNA, the CDR3 is TGTGCCAGCAGCGATCCGGGACAAGGACCCGGGGAGCTGTTTTTT.